This TCR beta chain was obtained from a study of vaccination and CD4 T cells after COVID-19. Scientists ran DNA taken from cultured CD4+ T cells through the Oncomine TCR Beta short-read assay for sequencing. Genomic DNA was isolated from cultured CD4+ T cells. MiXCR was run by TCRdb on the PCR reads, yielding one entry per CDR3 protein. The profile shows about 15,000 distinct CDR3 sequences, around four fifths of them singletons. On this clonotype: Antigen: not known.

Treatment specified: roughly 10-day PBMC culture with coronavirus spike peptide pools or control peptides (ViraFEST assay). V lost 6 bases to trimming and J lost 8 bases; unmatched junction nucleotides: 5. Germline V gene sequence: CDR1 LNHDA, CDR2 SQIVND (reference sequence). The CDR3 has 14 residues. Sequencing was done on a sample of CD4+ T cells from blood, cultured in vitro. V gene TRBV19 combines with J gene TRBJ2-1, with TRBD2 matching over 12 bases. This clonotype was sampled from a human donor who had recovered from COVID-19. Here the CDR3 reads CASSWTSGTHEQFF. CDR3 sequence (DNA): TGTGCCAGTAGCTGGACTAGCGGGACCCATGAGCAGTTCTTC.